This T cell receptor (beta chain) appears in the sequencing data of a study of blood T cell repertoires in COVID-19. Original analysis: Estimation of nucleated cell counts relied on the amplification of reference gene primers. The table came from immunoSEQ multiplex PCR; TCRdb's copy has only in-frame clones and leaves some out. D and trimming were read from the DNA, whereas the V and J calls and clone size are those reported in that table. The table has 340,000 or so clones, around 86% seen once. CDR1 LNHDA and CDR2 SQIVND come from the germline V gene (reference sequence). CDR3 length equals 16 residues. V shed 5 bases, J shed 7 bases, and the junction held 11 bases outside the gene matches.

The chain combines TRBV19 with TRBJ2-2, with 9 bases matching TRBD1. The sequence came from a man aged 50 to 60 with active or convalescent COVID-19. The specimen sequenced was peripheral blood. CDR3 bases: TGTGCCAGTAGTCCCCTCATCCGACAGGGGGACGGGGAGCTGTTTTTT. Residues: CASSPLIRQGDGELFF.